This TCR beta chain was obtained from a study of T cells in Graves' hyperthyroidism and ophthalmopathy (dated by TCRdb to about 2019). Background on the whole study: Peripheral blood samples were taken at initial diagnosis, before any treatment was given. The 95 to 100 discovery patients were randomly divided into training and test sets at a 7:3 ratio. The paper reports TCR Vbeta CDR3 sequencing of approximately 130 peripheral blood samples: some 41 ophthalmopathy, under 80 hyperthyroidism and around 17 progressor patients. In about 6 Graves' hyperthyroidism patients, the study also compared T-cell repertoires from thyroid tissue with T-cell repertoires from blood. After blood sampling, hyperthyroidism patients were treated with methimazole at a starting dose of 30 mg daily, and ophthalmopathy patients were treated with high-dose intravenous methylprednisolone. TCR V-J signatures able to tell the groups apart were searched for in a discovery cohort of 95 or so patients, of whom roughly 42 had Graves' ophthalmopathy and roughly 57 had stable Graves' hyperthyroidism. Prospective prediction of ophthalmopathy was tested in an independent validation cohort of 18 to 20 hyperthyroidism patients and 15 to 17 patients who later progressed to ophthalmopathy. The paper as a whole reports these results and caveats: Sample size was not statistically predetermined, and investigators were not blinded to group allocation. Ophthalmopathy was separated from stable hyperthyroidism by a 13 V-J signature model, with 87.88% sensitivity and approximately 81% specificity obtained in cross-validation and 80%/75% obtained in testing. In validation, the model predicted progression to ophthalmopathy a median of roughly 6.2 months before onset, with roughly 68% sensitivity and 72.22% specificity. Most expanded thyroid clonotypes (frequency above 0.001) were also found in blood, which suggests that blood repertoires may mirror thyroid immune responses.

Stable Graves' hyperthyroidism was defined as no progression to ophthalmopathy during 18 months of follow-up. Hyperthyroidism patients were newly diagnosed, with disease duration under 2 months, and aged 18 to 65 years. Exclusion was applied to patients with uncontrolled infections, other autoimmune diseases, pregnancy or lactation. Diagnoses were established on the basis of clinical symptoms, serum thyroxine and TRAb, thyroid ultrasound, and orbital computed tomography. PBMCs were isolated from around 10 ml of fresh peripheral blood by Ficoll-Paque density gradient centrifugation. Total RNA was extracted with Trizol reagent, and quality was checked on an Agilent 2100 Bioanalyzer. This clonotype was recorded at least ten times. Its binding antigen is unknown. No base quality values were provided; no much bigger clone lies one nucleotide off. V is trimmed back by 1 base and J by 0 bases, and the junction contains 5 bases that no gene match accounts for. As encoded in the germline V gene, CDR1 is MNHEY while CDR2 is SVGAGI. From the cysteine through the phenylalanine, the CDR3 covers 16 amino acids. Only CDR3 DNA remains: 48 bases, in frame from the first base.

TCR beta CDR3 regions were amplified from RNA transcripts. For the first round of RT-PCR on the TCR CDR3, the HTBI primer set was used together with the Qiagen OneStep RT-PCR kit. The libraries were constructed in a second round of multiplex PCR and then size-selected and purified. Sequencing of the libraries was done on an Illumina HiSeq2000 using paired-end 100 bp reads. As for how the authors treated the data: SOAPnuke was used to process the raw data, with reads discarded if the reads contained adapters or uncalled bases, had a mean Phred below 15, or lacked an exact constant-primer or identifier match. COPE v1.2.5 was used to merge high-quality paired reads, and clonotypes were defined as unique nucleotide sequences. MiTCR v1.1 was used to align clonotypes to the IMGT TRBV, TRBD and TRBJ reference segments. The analysis included only V-J combinations with a frequency above 0.0001, which together covered 99% to 99.2% of the repertoires. A TCS score was defined as the ratio between F50 (clonal expansion) and ExV (chaos), using BLOSUM62-based TCRdist between CDR3 peptides within each V-J. Welch's t-statistics and random forest reduced roughly 540 V-J features to 13, which were used in a naive Bayes classifier (R e1071). TCRdb trimmed the raw reads at Q25, called clones with MiXCR and kept productive beta chains. Each CDR3 protein gets just one entry, which takes the most common genes and DNA from the rows behind it. TCRdb, rather than the study authors, made the V and J calls. For this sample there are 300,000 to 450,000 distinct CDR3 sequences; about 25% appear just once. The top ten clones comprise over 70% of the sample.

What was sequenced was blood. The chain uses TRBV6-5 and TRBJ1-1; the junction holds 7 bases that match TRBD1. This receptor was identified in a man between 45 and 60 years old with Graves' hyperthyroidism. The CDR3 protein sequence reads: CASSYWVGGLNTEAFF. The bases are TGTGCCAGCAGTTACTGGGTAGGGGGCCTGAACACTGAAGCTTTCTTT.